The 22 T cell receptor beta chains given below trace back to one sample, sequenced in a study of T cells in Graves' hyperthyroidism and ophthalmopathy. It was RNA transcripts that yielded the amplified TCR beta CDR3 regions. An initial round of RT-PCR targeting the TCR CDR3 relied on the HTBI primer set. TCRdb re-analysed the multiplex PCR reads in MiXCR, keeping a single row per CDR3 protein. Altogether approximately 520,000 distinct CDR3 sequences are present, roughly 20% being singletons, with the ten largest covering about 25%. The sequenced sample was blood. The receptors here all came from a man younger than 35 with Graves' hyperthyroidism.

This clonotype was seen many times. This chain connects TRBV15 to TRBJ2-2, with 14 positions matching TRBD2. J was trimmed by 7 bases and V by 3 bases; bases with no gene match: 7. From germline, CDR1 is LNHNV and CDR2 YYDKDF (reference sequence). The CDR3 totals 17 residues. For the CDR3, the DNA is TGTGCCACCAGCAGGGTGACTAGCGGGAGGGTAGGCGGGGAGCTGTTTTTT. It translates to CATSRVTSGRVGGELFF.

A note on this clonotype: One end of the junction does not line up with germline, which may come from a read error. The chain employs TRBV6-1 and TRBJ2-7, with a weak D call TRBD2 (7 bases). The CDR3 runs to 15 residues. CDR1 is MNHNS, CDR2 SASEGT, per germline. The CDR3 bases are TGTGCCAGCAGCTCAGCGGGACACCGTTCCTACGATCAGTACTTC. Encoded protein: CASSSAGHRSYDQYF.

Turning to this clonotype: A much larger clone differs by one base, so this may be a read error. V usage is TRBV11-2 and J usage is TRBJ2-5; tentative D call: TRBD2 (6 bases). Germline V gene data show CDR1 as SGHAT and CDR2 as FQNNGV. This CDR3 contains 14 residues. The CDR3 spells CAISLVGGPKTQYF. The CDR3 DNA sequence: TGTGCCATCAGCTTAGTCGGGGGTCCGAAGACCCAGTACTTC. The variable domain in full, with the rest retrieved from reference TRBV11-2 and TRBJ2-5, is EAGVAQSPRYKIIEKRQSVAFWCNPISGHATLYWYQQILGQGPKLLIQFQNNGVVDDSQLPKDRFSAERLKGVDSTLKIQPAKLEDSAVYLCAISLVGGPKTQYFGPGTRLLVL.

A note on this clonotype: The germline gene is not matched at one end of the junction; a read error may be the cause. V usage is TRBV7-8 and J usage is TRBJ1-1; a weak D match, TRBD1 (5 bases). Germline V CDR1 and CDR2: SGHVS, FQNEAQ. The CDR3 contains 13 residues. CDR3 DNA sequence: TGTGCCAGCAGCTTAGCGCGGGGGGGGGAAGCTTCCTTT. Protein sequence: CASSLARGGEASF.

This clonotype was observed at least ten times. The V and J genes are TRBV12-5 and TRBJ1-2; D is ambiguous. Germline V gene sequence: CDR1 LGHNT, CDR2 FRNRAP. CDR3 length: 14 residues. Trimming removed 2 bases from V and 0 bases from J, with 7 bases in between. The CDR3 region is CASGLLASNYGYTF. The CDR3 bases are TGTGCTAGTGGTTTGTTGGCCTCTAACTATGGCTACACCTTC.

With regard to this clonotype: An end of the junction differs from the germline gene, which may be a read error. The chain has TRBV6-1 and TRBJ2-7; possibly TRBD1 for D (8 bases). CDR1 is MNHNS and CDR2 is SASEGT in the germline V gene. The CDR3 runs 14 residues. The CDR3 loop is CVSHNRGGFYEQYF. CDR3 nucleotides: TGTGTCAGCCACAACAGGGGGGGGTTCTACGAGCAGTACTTC.

Points on this clonotype: One end of the junction varies from germline; a read error may be responsible. The J gene is TRBJ2-5, the V gene TRBV5-1, with D possibly TRBD2 on 5 matching bases. The CDR3 covers 14 residues. Germline CDR1 SGHRS, CDR2 YFSETQ. CDR3 bases: TGCGCCAGCAGCTTGGGGGGAGATCAAGAGTGGAGGAACTTC. Amino acids: CASSLGGDQEWRNF.

This clonotype was picked up many times. The chain employs TRBV28 and TRBJ1-2, with D possibly TRBD1 on 5 matching bases. With 6 bases removed from V and 0 bases from J, the gap between germline ends came to 11 bases. There are 14 residues in the CDR3. CDR1 and CDR2 from the germline V gene are MDHEN and SYDVKM. CDR3 coding DNA: TGTGCCAGCAGGTTGGGACCGACTAACTATGGCTACACCTTC. Translation: CASRLGPTNYGYTF.

This clonotype was seen repeatedly, ten times or more. This sequence joins TRBV12-3 or TRBV12-4 and TRBJ2-2; D might be TRBD2 (6 bases). Trimming cost V 1 base and J 2 bases, with 11 bases left between them. The CDR3 runs to 16 residues. The CDR3 protein is CASSLGGLPNTGELFF. Here the CDR3 DNA reads TGTGCCAGCAGTTTAGGGGGACTTCCTAACACCGGGGAGCTGTTTTTT.

This clonotype was picked up a small number of times. This chain connects TRBV5-1 to TRBJ1-5; D remains unclear. Germline CDR1 reads SGHRS; CDR2 reads YFSETQ. V lost 0 bases and J 4 bases, leaving 8 bases between the germline ends. The CDR3 is 14 amino acids. For the CDR3, the DNA is TGCGCCAGCAGCTTGGATCCGGGAAATCAGCCCCAGCATTTT. Its translation: CASSLDPGNQPQHF. The full variable domain, completed using reference TRBV5-1 and TRBJ1-5, is KAGVTQTPRYLIKTRGQQVTLSCSPISGHRSVSWYQQTPGQGLQFLFEYFSETQRNKGNFPGRFSGRQFSNSRSEMNVSTLELGDSALYLCASSLDPGNQPQHFGDGTRLSIL.

This clonotype was seen at least ten times. This chain connects TRBV15 to TRBJ2-5; D gene ambiguous. Germline V CDR1 and CDR2: LNHNV, YYDKDF (reference sequence). V was shortened by 1 base and J by 9 bases, with 15 bases between the two germline ends. The CDR3 runs 14 residues. The DNA of the CDR3 is TGTGCCACCAGCAGAGCTCGGGCAGCCCGAGCCCAGTACTTC. It translates to CATSRARAARAQYF.

Turning to this clonotype: Since no conserved phenylalanine or tryptophan closes the CDR3, a read error is the likely cause. The chain uses TRBV12-3 or TRBV12-4 and TRBJ1-3; TRBD1 agrees at 9 bases. This CDR3 is built from 15 residues. The V segment lost 5 bases and the J segment 1 base; nucleotides outside the gene matches: 3. As DNA, the CDR3 is TGTGCCAGCAGTCCAGGACAGGGGTCTGGAAACACCATATATTTG. Its protein product is CASSPGQGSGNTIYL.

This clonotype was detected many times. The chain uses TRBV30 and TRBJ1-2; no reliable D call. CDR1 is GTSNPN, CDR2 SVGIG, per germline (reference sequence). This CDR3 has 10 residues. The V and J ends lost 6 bases and 8 bases respectively, with 10 bases between them. CDR3 region: CACAGNGYTF. The CDR3, as DNA: TGTGCCTGTGCCGGGAACGGCTACACCTTC.

This clonotype was counted at least ten times. Germline and junction disagree at one end, which may indicate a read error. The chain combines TRBV5-1 with TRBJ2-3; TRBD1 might be the D (6 bases). The CDR3 runs 13 residues. Germline V CDR1 and CDR2: SGHRS, YFSETQ. CDR3 in amino acids: CASSLTGLDTQYF. CDR3 DNA: TGCGCCAGCAGCTTGACAGGGTTAGATACGCAATATTTT.

This clonotype has at least ten counts. V usage is TRBV28 and J usage is TRBJ1-2, with 10 bases that match TRBD1. CDR1 is MDHEN, CDR2 SYDVKM, per germline. J was trimmed by 6 bases and V by 2 bases; bases with no gene match: 3. CDR3 size: 14 residues. DNA for the CDR3: TGTGCCAGCAGTTTAGCCGGGACAGGGGATGGCTACACCTTC. It is translated as CASSLAGTGDGYTF.

This clonotype was found many times. CDR3 in DNA: TGTGCCAGCAGCTTACAACCGGGGGGAGTGAGCGGGGAGCTGTTTTTT. Translating gives CASSLQPGGVSGELFF. The chain uses TRBV11-2 and TRBJ2-2; 7 bases map to TRBD2. The J segment lost 7 bases and the V segment lost 2 bases, leaving 10 bases of the junction unmatched. Germline V gives CDR1 SGHAT, CDR2 FQNNGV. The CDR3 spans 16 residues.

This clonotype appeared a few times. The V and J genes are TRBV12-3 or TRBV12-4 and TRBJ2-7; D tentatively fits TRBD1 or TRBD2 (6 bases each). Trimming took 11 bases from V and 2 from J, leaving 19 bases between them. The CDR3 runs to 14 residues. The CDR3 DNA follows: TGTGCCTCAAAGGGGACCCGGGGGCCCTACGAGCAGTACTTC. This gives the protein CASKGTRGPYEQYF.

The chain recombines TRBV29-1 with TRBJ1-2; a possible D gene is TRBD1 (5 bases). This CDR3 has 12 residues. Germline loops: CDR1 SQVTM, CDR2 ANQGSEA. Between the trimmed V and J ends, which lost 7 bases and 4 bases, there was a span of 13 bases. CDR3 protein: CSGLQDAYGYTF. CDR3 nucleotides: TGCAGCGGGCTACAGGACGCCTATGGCTACACCTTC.

This clonotype was seen at least ten times. The rearrangement links TRBV19 to TRBJ1-5; TRBD1 aligns across 7 bases. Germline V CDR1 and CDR2: LNHDA, SQIVND (reference sequence). The CDR3 loop spans 16 amino acids. V was clipped by 7 bases and J by 8 bases; unmatched bases: 17. CDR3 residues: CASTGIMGGGMKPQHF. In DNA, the CDR3 is TGTGCCAGTACGGGGATTATGGGAGGGGGCATGAAGCCCCAGCATTTT.

The rearrangement joins TRBV12-5 to TRBJ1-1; the D is unclear. There are 15 residues in the CDR3. Germline CDR1 is LGHNT and CDR2 is FRNRAP. Trimming took 5 bases from V and 4 from J, leaving 17 bases between them. The CDR3: CASGQTPAERTEAFF. The CDR3 DNA reads TGTGCTAGTGGTCAGACACCCGCGGAGCGCACTGAAGCTTTCTTT.

This clonotype came up many times. The V gene is TRBV20-1, the J gene TRBJ2-2; 7 bases map to TRBD1. The V segment lost 3 bases and the J segment 5 bases; nucleotides outside the gene matches: 3. CDR3 size: 13 residues. Germline V gene data show CDR1 as DFQATT and CDR2 as SNEGSKA (reference sequence). CDR3 loop: CSASDRVTGELFF. CDR3 bases: TGCAGTGCTAGCGACAGGGTAACCGGGGAGCTGTTTTTT.

This clonotype was observed many times. The V gene is TRBV12-3 or TRBV12-4, the J gene TRBJ2-7; D is possibly TRBD1 or TRBD2 (6 bases each). V shed 3 bases and J shed 5 bases, with 14 bases lying between them. This CDR3 comprises 14 residues. This CDR3 reads CASSLSSGGHEQYF. CDR3 bases: TGTGCCAGCAGTTTGAGTAGTGGGGGGCACGAGCAGTACTTC.